The clone carrying this T cell receptor beta chain has more than one count but fewer than ten. Germline CDR1 reads SGHNT; CDR2 reads YENEEA. Trimming cost V 2 bases and J 6 bases; bases outside gene matches: 4. CDR3 size: 15 residues. Responders (approximately 200,000, CFSE-labeled) met approximately 200,000 stimulators that were irradiated and violet-dye-labeled. Upon completion of the reaction, proliferating CFSE-low responders, both CD3+CD4+ and CD3+CD8+, were sorted. Here immunoSEQ multiplex PCR was the method, and the copy in TCRdb shows in-frame clones only, minus some. The sample includes tens of thousands of clones, roughly 41% of them seen just once. This specimen comes from a study of graft-versus-host responses after intestinal transplantation. Across the study: The recipients all started with anti-thymocyte globulin induction and then took tacrolimus and steroids for approximately 3 years. General study findings and limits: Among recipient marrow samples, GvH clones were found; some appeared first in ileum or blood. Early HvG declines after transplant were associated with peak circulating GvH clone levels.

The TCR was taken from a human patient who received an intestinal transplant. The chain combines TRBV11-3 with TRBJ2-1; 10 nucleotides agree with TRBD2. Material: alloreactive CD8+ T cells from a mixed lymphocyte reaction culture, obtained before intestinal transplant. Described subset: CFSE-low proliferating T cells sorted from roughly 6-day pre-transplant mixed lymphocyte reaction (GvH or HvG direction). Written as DNA, the CDR3 is TGTGCCAGCAGCTTACTAGCGGGAGTAGGCAATGAGCAGTTCTTC. Translating it yields CASSLLAGVGNEQFF.